This entry lists 29 T cell receptor beta chains sequenced from one sample in a study of T-cell reconstitution after alpha-beta-depleted transplantation in children. Molecular barcoding with unique molecular identifiers was used for the TCRbeta library. TCRdb reprocessed the PCR reads with MiXCR, giving one entry per CDR3 protein. There are some 520,000 distinct CDR3 sequences in the sample; less than 35% occur only once, and 2% to 3% lies in the top ten. Specimen: PBMCs from the stem cell graft donor, collected from the stem cell graft. The receptors were sampled from a human donor who donated a stem cell graft to a child with aplastic anemia.

This clonotype was seen only a few times. This sequence joins TRBV7-3 and TRBJ2-1; 8 positions agree with TRBD1. The CDR3 covers 15 residues. Germline values: CDR1 SGHTA, CDR2 FQGTGA. The junction had 10 bases not matched to a gene; V was cut back by 5 bases and J by 7 bases. The CDR3 region has the DNA TGTGCCAGCAGCCATGGACAGGGAAGGGTAAATGAGCAGTTCTTC. Its protein product is CASSHGQGRVNEQFF. The variable domain in full, completed from reference TRBV7-3 and TRBJ2-1, reads GAGVSQTPSNKVTEKGKYVELRCDPISGHTALYWYRQSLGQGPEFLIYFQGTGAADDSGLPNDRFFAVRPEGSVSTLKIQRTERGDSAVYLCASSHGQGRVNEQFFGPGTRLTVL.

V is TRBV10-3 and J is TRBJ1-1; D may be TRBD1 (6 bases). This CDR3 is 13 amino acids long. CDR1 is ENHRY, CDR2 SYGVKD, per germline. V lost 6 bases and J 8 bases, leaving 16 bases between the germline ends. This CDR3 is CAIRDSARSEAFF. As DNA, the CDR3 is TGTGCCATCAGGGACAGTGCCCGATCAGAAGCTTTCTTT.

The table lists this clonotype with a few counts. The rearrangement joins TRBV3-1 to TRBJ1-2, with 8 nucleotides matching TRBD1. The CDR3 consists of 13 residues. Germline V gene data show CDR1 as LGHDT and CDR2 as YNNKEL (reference sequence). V lost 5 bases, J lost 5 bases, and 4 bases stayed unmatched. The CDR3 DNA reads as TGTGCCAGCAGCTTTACAGGGGGTTATGGCTACACCTTC. Its translation is CASSFTGGYGYTF.

This clonotype came up once. V is TRBV18 and J is TRBJ1-1, with D uncertain. Germline V gene lookup returns CDR1 KGHSH and CDR2 LQKENI. The V gene lost 5 bases and the J gene lost 0 bases, with 13 bases spanning the gap. The CDR3 runs to 15 residues. This CDR3 reads CASSASGKVNTEAFF. The CDR3 bases are TGTGCCAGCTCAGCTTCAGGAAAAGTGAACACTGAAGCTTTCTTT.

The V gene is TRBV10-2, the J gene TRBJ2-1; D gene uncertain. Per germline, CDR1 WSHSY and CDR2 SAAADI. Trimming shortened V by 3 bases and J by 8 bases, and 11 bases separated the two germline ends. The CDR3 has 13 amino acids. CDR3 in amino acids: CASSDYELHEQFF. The CDR3 DNA sequence: TGCGCCAGCAGTGACTACGAGCTCCATGAGCAGTTCTTC.

The V and J genes are TRBV7-2 and TRBJ2-3, with 9 bases fitting TRBD1. After removal of 4 bases from V and 1 base from J, the junction contained 6 bases not matched to a gene. In germline, CDR1 is SGHTA, CDR2 FQGNSA. The CDR3 runs to 16 residues. CDR3 sequence (DNA): TGTGCCAGCAGCTCCCAAAGGACAGGGGGCACAGATACGCAGTATTTT. The encoded protein is CASSSQRTGGTDTQYF.

This clonotype was seen a handful of times. The genes are TRBV11-2 and TRBJ1-3; weak D call: TRBD1 (6 bases). The germline gives CDR1 SGHAT, CDR2 FQNNGV. V was cut by 3 bases and J by 0 bases, with 12 bases left in between. There are 16 residues in the CDR3. CDR3 protein: CASSFDRRFSGNTIYF. The CDR3 region has the DNA TGTGCCAGCAGCTTCGACAGGCGGTTCTCTGGAAACACCATATATTTT.

The CDR3 nucleotides are TGTGCCAGCAGTTGGTTGGGACAGAGGAATGAGCAGTTCTTC. It translates to CASSWLGQRNEQFF. The rearrangement links TRBV27 to TRBJ2-1; 7 positions match TRBD1. The germline CDR1 and CDR2 sequences are MNHEY and SMNVEV (reference sequence). V shed 4 bases, J shed 7 bases, and the junction held 7 bases outside the gene matches. CDR3 length: 14 amino acids.

A few counts support this clonotype. The chain is built from TRBV29-1 and TRBJ2-4; unclear D gene. Trimming removed 5 bases from V and 0 bases from J, with 5 bases in between. Germline CDR1 SQVTM, CDR2 ANQGSEA. This CDR3 is built from 12 residues. This chain's CDR3 is CSVPLAKNIQYF. The CDR3 DNA is TGCAGCGTTCCACTAGCCAAAAACATTCAGTACTTC.

The rearrangement links TRBV7-3 to TRBJ2-1; D is ambiguous. This CDR3 has 14 amino acids. Per germline, CDR1 SGHTA and CDR2 FQGTGA. The ends were cut back, 4 bases at V and 7 bases at J, with 14 bases in the middle. The CDR3 here is CASSYQRNMNEQFF. CDR3 in DNA: TGTGCCAGCAGCTACCAAAGGAACATGAATGAGCAGTTCTTC.

The rearrangement joins TRBV28 to TRBJ2-1; TRBD1 agrees at 8 bases. V was pared by 4 bases and J by 4 bases, with 3 bases of the junction left unmatched. The CDR3 has 14 residues. Germline CDR1 reads MDHEN; CDR2 reads SYDVKM. CDR3 sequence reads: CASSWTGSYNEQFF. CDR3 nucleotide sequence: TGTGCCAGCAGTTGGACAGGGTCGTACAATGAGCAGTTCTTC.

The V gene is TRBV30, the J gene TRBJ2-2; tentatively, D is TRBD1 (5 bases). Trimming removed 0 bases at V and 0 bases at J, with 8 bases between. Germline CDR1 is GTSNPN and CDR2 is SVGIG (reference sequence). The CDR3 totals 15 residues. For the CDR3, the DNA is TGTGCCTGGAGTGTAGACAGTCCGAACACCGGGGAGCTGTTTTTT. This translates into CAWSVDSPNTGELFF.

The sample holds a few counts of this clonotype. V is TRBV7-2 and J is TRBJ2-1; TRBD2 aligns across 13 bases. This CDR3 has 17 amino acids. CDR1 and CDR2 from the germline V gene are SGHTA and FQGNSA. J lost 9 bases, V lost 5 bases, and 13 bases had no gene match. The CDR3 loop is CASSPGLAGDPKGEQFF. The CDR3 DNA sequence: TGTGCCAGCAGCCCCGGACTAGCGGGAGACCCGAAGGGTGAGCAGTTCTTC.

The table lists this clonotype with a few counts. The chain couples TRBV6-2 or TRBV6-3 to TRBJ2-7; a possible D gene is TRBD1 (5 bases). The V end was cut by 5 bases, the J end by 2 bases, with 10 bases between. Germline-derived CDR1 and CDR2 are MNHEY and SVGEGT. The CDR3 contains 13 residues. The CDR3 DNA reads as TGTGCCAGCAGTAGGGGTGTAACCTACGAGCAGTACGTC. This translates into CASSRGVTYEQYV.

In this sample, this clonotype turned up a few times. The V gene is TRBV30, the J gene TRBJ1-2; D is perhaps TRBD1 (6 bases). CDR3 length equals 12 residues. Trimming cost V 5 bases and J 7 bases, with 14 bases left between them. Germline V gene lookup returns CDR1 GTSNPN and CDR2 SVGIG (reference sequence). CDR3 DNA sequence: TGTGCCTGGGGTATCGGGGGCGGTGGCTACACCTTC. Translated, it gives CAWGIGGGGYTF.

The chain is built from TRBV7-2 and TRBJ1-6; TRBD1 aligns across 9 bases. The CDR3 has 14 amino acids. The V gene end was trimmed by 5 bases and the J gene end by 7 bases; junction bases not matched to a gene: 3. Germline CDR1 and CDR2: SGHTA and FQGNSA. The CDR3 loop is CASSLGTGNSPLHF. CDR3 DNA sequence: TGTGCCAGCAGCCTCGGGACAGGGAATTCACCCCTCCACTTT.

The genes are TRBV11-1 and TRBJ2-7; 11 bases fit TRBD1. The junction had 6 bases not matched to a gene; V was cut back by 4 bases and J by 7 bases. This CDR3 region has 14 residues. Looked up from germline, CDR1 is SGHAT and CDR2 is FQDESV (reference sequence). This chain's CDR3 is CASSSGQGAEEQYF. CDR3 nucleotides: TGTGCCAGCAGCTCCGGACAGGGGGCCGAAGAGCAGTACTTC.

This chain links TRBV20-1 with TRBJ1-1; D gene unclear. The CDR3 extends over 14 amino acids. Deletions cut 4 bases from V and 1 base from J, with 13 bases between. Germline values: CDR1 DFQATT, CDR2 SNEGSKA (reference sequence). The CDR3 protein is CSANPAGRNTEAFF. CDR3 DNA: TGCAGTGCTAACCCGGCGGGCAGGAACACTGAAGCTTTCTTT.

V gene TRBV10-3 combines with J gene TRBJ2-5; 9 nucleotides align to TRBD1. Germline CDR1 reads ENHRY; CDR2 reads SYGVKD. There are 15 residues in the CDR3. V gave up 6 bases and J gave up 4 bases; unmatched junction bases: 9. For the CDR3, the DNA is TGTGCCATCAGGGCCGGGACAGGGATCGGAGAGACCCAGTACTTC. Translating gives CAIRAGTGIGETQYF.

The table lists this clonotype with a few counts. The chain has TRBV5-4 and TRBJ2-7; unclear D gene. Trimming removed 1 base from V and 0 bases from J, with 11 bases in between. Germline V lookup: CDR1 SGHNT, CDR2 YYREEE (reference sequence). The CDR3 is 15 amino acids. In DNA, the CDR3 is TGTGCCAGCAGCTTGTCGAACAGAGACTCCTACGAGCAGTACTTC. As protein: CASSLSNRDSYEQYF.

A few counts support this clonotype. The chain has TRBV12-3 or TRBV12-4 and TRBJ2-7; TRBD2 aligns across 11 bases. This CDR3 has 15 residues. V dropped 5 bases and J dropped 5; count of bases not matched to a gene: 8. This chain's CDR3 is CASSPGTSGRNEQYF. CDR3 nucleotides: TGTGCCAGCAGTCCCGGGACTAGCGGCCGCAACGAGCAGTACTTC.

This clonotype was found a few times. The V gene is TRBV27, the J gene TRBJ2-7, with TRBD2 matching over 11 bases. The CDR3 covers 16 residues. J was trimmed by 3 bases and V by 5 bases; bases with no gene match: 9. Germline V gene data show CDR1 as MNHEY and CDR2 as SMNVEV (reference sequence). CDR3 protein: CASSPVAGGLGYEQYF. CDR3 sequence (DNA): TGTGCCAGCAGTCCCGTAGCGGGAGGGTTGGGCTACGAGCAGTACTTC.

The chain joins TRBV7-2 to TRBJ1-1; D ambiguous. The V gene lost 9 bases and the J gene lost 1 base, with 15 bases spanning the gap. This CDR3 is built from 14 residues. Germline V gene data show CDR1 as SGHTA and CDR2 as FQGNSA. The CDR3 coding sequence is TGTGCCAGACCCAGGATAGGGAGGAACACTGAAGCTTTCTTT. Translating gives CARPRIGRNTEAFF.

The CDR3 DNA follows: TGTGCTAGTGGTCCAACGACGGGATACGGACAGCTAGGCAATGAGCAGTTCTTC. It translates to CASGPTTGYGQLGNEQFF. The chain links TRBV12-5 to TRBJ2-1; TRBD1 might be the D (6 bases). V lost 5 bases to trimming and J lost 6 bases, with 26 bases between them. The germline V gene has CDR1 LGHNT and CDR2 FRNRAP. The CDR3 consists of 18 residues. Looking up the rest from reference TRBV12-5 and TRBJ2-1 gives the full variable domain: DARVTQTPRHKVTEMGQEVTMRCQPILGHNTVFWYRQTMMQGLELLAYFRNRAPLDDSGMPKDRFSAEMPDATLATLKIQPSEPRDSAVYFCASGPTTGYGQLGNEQFFGPGTRLTVL.

This clonotype has a handful of counts. The chain has TRBV7-2 and TRBJ2-2; D may be TRBD2 (5 bases). Germline V lookup: CDR1 SGHTA, CDR2 FQGNSA. The V gene lost 6 bases and the J gene lost 4 bases, with 12 bases spanning the gap. This CDR3 contains 14 residues. This CDR3 reads CASRAVFATGELFF. In DNA, the CDR3 is TGTGCCAGCAGAGCGGTTTTCGCCACCGGGGAGCTGTTTTTT.

A few counts support this clonotype. The chain links TRBV12-3 or TRBV12-4 to TRBJ2-7; D perhaps matches TRBD2 (5 bases). Trimming removed 5 bases at V and 6 bases at J, with 11 bases between. This CDR3 region has 12 residues. CDR3 sequence (DNA): TGTGCCAGCAGTATAGAGGGCGGCGAGCAGTACGTC. Translation gives CASSIEGGEQYV.

Written as DNA, the CDR3 is TGTGCCAGCAGCATCTTAGCGCGAGGACCCACCGGGGAGCTGTTTTTT. It is translated as CASSILARGPTGELFF. V and J are TRBV7-9 and TRBJ2-2, with a possible D match to TRBD2 (5 bases). Germline loops: CDR1 SEHNR, CDR2 FQNEAQ (reference sequence). CDR3 length: 16 amino acids. V lost 5 bases, J lost 4 bases, and 17 bases lay in between.

This chain uses TRBV20-1 with TRBJ2-5; the match to TRBD1 covers 10 bases. V shed 0 bases and J 4 bases; nucleotides not matched to a gene: 5. The CDR3 runs 15 residues. The germline gives CDR1 DFQATT, CDR2 SNEGSKA (reference sequence). The CDR3 nucleotides are TGCAGTGCTAGAGATCAAGGGACAGGGGCAGAGACCCAGTACTTC. As protein: CSARDQGTGAETQYF.

The chain has TRBV12-3 or TRBV12-4 and TRBJ1-1; tentatively, D is TRBD1 (5 bases). CDR3 length: 15 amino acids. The germline V and J ends were trimmed by 3 bases and 1 base, with 12 bases remaining between them. DNA of the CDR3: TGTGCCAGCAGTTTTCCCCCGGGGCGGAACACTGAAGCTTTCTTT. Its translation is CASSFPPGRNTEAFF.